One sample yielded the 28 T cell receptor beta chains listed below, sequenced in a study of Graves' ophthalmopathy and Graves' hyperthyroidism. The TCR beta CDR3 regions underwent amplification from RNA transcripts. The first round was an RT-PCR with HTBI primers, and the second round was a multiplex PCR. TCRdb re-called the multiplex PCR reads through MiXCR, storing one row per CDR3 protein. The sample includes about 740,000 distinct CDR3 sequences, 40% of them seen just once. The sequenced sample consisted of peripheral blood. All receptors derive from an adult man with Graves' ophthalmopathy.

The V call is TRBV12-3 or TRBV12-4, the J call TRBJ2-7, with TRBD2 as a possible D gene (7 bases). There are 15 residues in the CDR3. V was cut by 5 bases and J by 1 base, with 15 bases left in between. The CDR3 DNA sequence: TGTGCCAGCAGTGAAAGCGGGACATGGTCCTACGAGCAGTACTTC. The encoded protein is CASSESGTWSYEQYF.

This clonotype is categorized as medium-sized. The chain joins TRBV25-1 to TRBJ1-6; tentatively, D is TRBD1 (5 bases). Per the germline V gene, CDR1 is MGHDK and CDR2 is SYGVNS. V shed 1 base and J shed 7 bases, with 11 bases lying between them. The CDR3 length is 15 residues. CDR3 bases: TGTGCCAGCAGTGAATTCGGGGGTGACAATTCACCCCTCCACTTT. Translated, it gives CASSEFGGDNSPLHF.

This clonotype was seen a handful of times. The V gene is TRBV7-9, the J gene TRBJ2-2; D assignment may be TRBD1 or TRBD2 (5 bases each). In germline, CDR1 is SEHNR, CDR2 FQNEAQ (reference sequence). The CDR3 sequence is 15 residues long. Between the trimmed V and J ends, which lost 4 bases and 3 bases, there was a span of 12 bases. CDR3 residues: CASSYDGADTGELFF. CDR3 bases: TGTGCCAGCAGCTACGACGGGGCGGACACCGGGGAGCTGTTTTTT.

The chain carries TRBV12-3 or TRBV12-4 and TRBJ1-5; D is unresolved. Trimming removed 7 bases from V and 7 bases from J, with 14 bases in between. The CDR3 consists of 13 residues. The CDR3 loop is CASTLGNGQPQHF. CDR3 sequence (DNA): TGTGCCAGCACCTTGGGGAATGGACAGCCCCAGCATTTT.

With respect to this clonotype: The missing conserved phenylalanine or tryptophan at the end of this CDR3 makes a read error likely. The DNA is omitted, as the CDR3 cannot be located on it reliably, and the CDR3 follows TCRdb's listing. The chain combines TRBV9 with TRBJ1-2. The CDR3 is 11 residues long, ends included. Germline-derived CDR1 and CDR2 are SGDLS and YYNGEE. The CDR3 spells CASTPEASGPY.

This clonotype was detected a few times. The chain couples TRBV11-3 to TRBJ2-7; tentatively, D is TRBD1 or TRBD2 (5 bases each). The CDR3 consists of 14 residues. Germline CDR1 SGHNT, CDR2 YENEEA. V was cut by 5 bases and J by 5 bases, with 16 bases left in between. CDR3 region: CASSRGAGSDEQYF. The CDR3 DNA is TGTGCCAGCAGCCGTGGGGCGGGTTCGGACGAGCAGTACTTC.

This clonotype was found a few times. V and J are TRBV24-1 and TRBJ2-5, with a weak D call TRBD2 (5 bases). The CDR3 loop spans 17 amino acids. Germline-derived CDR1 and CDR2 are KGHDR and SFDVKD. V dropped 0 bases and J dropped 3 bases, with 16 bases sitting between them. For the CDR3, the DNA is TGTGCCACCAGTGATTTGCAGTTACCCGGGATTAAAGAGACCCAGTACTTC. Amino acid sequence: CATSDLQLPGIKETQYF.

On this clonotype itself: Sequence at one end of the junction differs from germline and may be a read error. The chain has TRBV11-2 and TRBJ2-5, with a weak D call TRBD1 (6 bases). The germline CDR1 and CDR2 sequences are SGHAT and FQNNGV. CDR3 length: 16 residues. The CDR3 sequence: CASSQEGTPVGETQYF. CDR3 nucleotide sequence: TGCGCCAGCAGCCAAGAAGGGACACCAGTCGGGGAGACCCAGTACTTC.

This clonotype came up many times. The chain is built from TRBV7-2 and TRBJ2-7, with 9 nucleotides matching TRBD1. Looked up from germline, CDR1 is SGHTA and CDR2 is FQGNSA. This CDR3 comprises 14 residues. The J segment lost 3 bases and the V segment lost 5 bases, leaving 5 bases of the junction unmatched. The CDR3 is CASSPGQGLYEQYF. The CDR3 DNA is TGTGCCAGCAGCCCGGGACAGGGCCTCTACGAGCAGTACTTC. The variable domain in full, completed from reference TRBV7-2 and TRBJ2-7, reads GAGVSQSPSNKVTEKGKDVELRCDPISGHTALYWYRQSLGQGLEFLIYFQGNSAPDKSGLPSDRFSAERTGGSVSTLTIQRTQQEDSAVYLCASSPGQGLYEQYFGPGTRLTVT.

A single count supports this clonotype. The chain recombines TRBV7-9 with TRBJ1-6, with a weak D call TRBD1 (6 bases). V gave up 3 bases and J gave up 3 bases, with 9 bases separating them. CDR3 size: 15 residues. In germline, CDR1 is SEHNR, CDR2 FQNEAQ (reference sequence). The CDR3 nucleotides are TGTGCCAGCAGCTTCCGGACAGACTATAATTCACCCCTCCACTTT. It encodes CASSFRTDYNSPLHF.

The chain has TRBV10-3 and TRBJ2-7; D perhaps matches TRBD1 (6 bases). Trimming took 11 bases from V and 2 from J, leaving 16 bases between them. This CDR3 has 13 amino acids. Germline CDR1 ENHRY, CDR2 SYGVKD. Written as DNA, the CDR3 is TGTGCCTCAAAGGGACAAGAGCCCTACGAGCAGTACTTC. This sequence encodes CASKGQEPYEQYF.

The V call is TRBV6-1, the J call TRBJ1-4; tentative D call: TRBD1 (5 bases). The germline CDR1 and CDR2 sequences are MNHNS and SASEGT. V dropped 7 bases and J dropped 8 bases, with 20 bases sitting between them. The CDR3 length is 15 residues. The CDR3 protein is CASTRGAGFLEKLFF. CDR3 DNA sequence: TGTGCCAGCACCCGAGGTGCAGGGTTCTTAGAAAAACTGTTTTTT.

This clonotype has just a few counts. At one boundary the junction diverges from the germline segment, which might be a read error. This chain joins TRBV10-3 and TRBJ2-7; TRBD2 aligns across 8 bases. The CDR3 length is 17 residues. Looked up from germline, CDR1 is ENHRY and CDR2 is SYGVKD. The CDR3 region is CASSESPSGPSRNEQYF. CDR3 DNA: TGTGCCAGCAGTGAAAGTCCTAGCGGGCCTTCGCGGAACGAGCAGTACTTC.

This chain links TRBV29-1 with TRBJ2-7, with 7 bases aligning to TRBD2. Germline loops: CDR1 SQVTM, CDR2 ANQGSEA. The CDR3 covers 11 residues. V gave up 8 bases and J gave up 6 bases; unmatched junction bases: 7. The CDR3 DNA reads as TGCAGCCCGGGGGGAAGTGGCGAGCAGTACTTC. It encodes CSPGGSGEQYF.

This clonotype has only one observation. Germline is not matched at one junction end, which may reflect a read error. The V call is TRBV24-1, the J call TRBJ2-2; D is ambiguous. Per germline, CDR1 KGHDR and CDR2 SFDVKD. The CDR3 loop spans 8 amino acids. The CDR3 reads CDTGELFF. CDR3 coding DNA: TGTGACACCGGGGAGCTGTTTTTT.

This clonotype was seen repeatedly, ten times or more. The CDR3 DNA reads TGCAGCGTTCGCCAGGGGAGAGGGACTGAAGCTTTCTTT. Encoded protein: CSVRQGRGTEAFF. V is TRBV29-1 and J is TRBJ1-1; D possibly corresponds to TRBD1 (6 bases). The CDR3 runs 13 residues. V lost 5 bases and J 5 bases, leaving 15 bases between the germline ends. Germline-derived CDR1 and CDR2 are SQVTM and ANQGSEA.

A note on this clonotype: Germline is not matched at one junction end, which may reflect a read error. The gene calls are TRBV19 and TRBJ1-2, with TRBD1 as a possible D gene (5 bases). Per the germline V gene, CDR1 is LNHDA and CDR2 is SQIVND (reference sequence). The CDR3 has 14 amino acids. CDR3 sequence: CASSSLTGSYGHTF. The CDR3 DNA reads TGTGCCAGTAGTTCATTAACAGGATCTTATGGCCACACCTTC.

This clonotype was seen a few times. The V gene is TRBV7-8, the J gene TRBJ2-2, with 8 bases matching TRBD1. The trim removed 3 bases at V and 3 bases at J, leaving 3 bases unmatched. There are 15 residues in the CDR3. Per the germline V gene, CDR1 is SGHVS and CDR2 is FQNEAQ. The CDR3 region has the DNA TGTGCCAGCAGCTTTCAGGGGGCTGACACCGGGGAGCTGTTTTTT. Its translation is CASSFQGADTGELFF.

The chain is built from TRBV5-1 and TRBJ1-5, with 10 bases matching TRBD1. Looked up from germline, CDR1 is SGHRS and CDR2 is YFSETQ. Trimming removed 3 bases from V and 7 bases from J; junction bases left unmatched: 4. The CDR3 loop spans 14 amino acids. CDR3 region: CASSSGQGEQPQHF. The DNA of the CDR3 is TGCGCCAGCAGCTCAGGACAGGGGGAGCAGCCCCAGCATTTT.

The gene calls are TRBV29-1 and TRBJ1-4; 12 bases agree with TRBD1. CDR3 length: 17 amino acids. With 7 bases clipped from V and 5 bases from J, the junction kept 14 bases outside the gene matches. Germline V gene lookup returns CDR1 SQVTM and CDR2 ANQGSEA. The CDR3 loop reads CSGQPGQGAAGNEKLFF. The CDR3 DNA reads TGCAGCGGCCAACCGGGACAGGGGGCAGCGGGAAATGAAAAACTGTTTTTT. The complete variable domain, with remaining parts taken from reference TRBV29-1 and TRBJ1-4, reads SAVISQKPSRDICQRGTSLTIQCQVDSQVTMMFWYRQQPGQSLTLIATANQGSEATYESGFVIDKFPISRPNLTFSTLTVSNMSPEDSSIYLCSGQPGQGAAGNEKLFFGSGTQLSVL.

This chain joins TRBV29-1 and TRBJ2-2; 8 bases agree with TRBD1. The V gene's germline CDR1 is SQVTM and CDR2 ANQGSEA. The CDR3 sequence is 13 residues long. J lost 9 bases, V lost 2 bases, and 5 bases had no gene match. In nucleotides, the CDR3 is TGCAGCGTTGAATCCGACAGGGGACGGGAGCTGTTTTTT. Translating gives CSVESDRGRELFF.

This clonotype has ten or more counts. The J gene is TRBJ1-5, the V gene TRBV9; D is uncertain. Germline-derived CDR1 and CDR2 are SGDLS and YYNGEE. V shed 0 bases and J shed 0 bases, with 7 bases lying between them. This CDR3 is built from 15 residues. The CDR3 region is CASSVDAGSNQPQHF. The CDR3 DNA reads TGTGCCAGCAGCGTAGATGCAGGTAGCAATCAGCCCCAGCATTTT.

The chain carries TRBV7-9 and TRBJ1-6; no clear D gene. This CDR3 is 14 amino acids long. Trimming cost V 6 bases and J 8 bases, with 14 bases left between them. The V gene's germline CDR1 is SEHNR and CDR2 FQNEAQ (reference sequence). This chain's CDR3 is CASRAVEADSPLHF. The CDR3 region has the DNA TGTGCCAGCAGGGCAGTGGAGGCAGATTCACCCCTCCACTTT.

Notes on this clonotype: It may be a read error: a sequence one base away is much more abundant. V usage is TRBV2 and J usage is TRBJ1-1; D call uncertain. This CDR3 is built from 15 residues. The germline V and J ends were trimmed by 2 bases and 2 bases, with 12 bases remaining between them. CDR1 is SNHLY, CDR2 FYNNEI, per germline. The CDR3 bases are TGTGCCAGCAGTGAACGCAGCGGGTCAAACACTGAAGCTTTCTTT. Translating it yields CASSERSGSNTEAFF.

The sample holds many counts of this clonotype. The chain is built from TRBV7-2 and TRBJ2-5; 14 bases map to TRBD2. The V gene end was trimmed by 5 bases and the J gene end by 5 bases; junction bases not matched to a gene: 7. The CDR3 has 16 amino acids. The V gene's germline CDR1 is SGHTA and CDR2 FQGNSA. CDR3 region: CASSQGLAGVGETQYF. CDR3 DNA sequence: TGTGCCAGCAGCCAGGGACTAGCGGGGGTAGGGGAGACCCAGTACTTC.

V usage is TRBV29-1 and J usage is TRBJ2-7; 9 bases are a match to TRBD1. The CDR3 has 12 residues. Germline-derived CDR1 and CDR2 are SQVTM and ANQGSEA. V shed 1 base, J shed 5 bases, and the junction held 0 bases outside the gene matches. CDR3 loop: CSVEGDRDEQYF. The CDR3 region has the DNA TGCAGCGTTGAAGGGGACAGGGACGAGCAGTACTTC.

This chain uses TRBV10-3 with TRBJ2-3, with D perhaps being TRBD1 or TRBD2 (5 bases each). Between the trimmed V and J ends, which lost 7 bases and 2 bases, there was a span of 13 bases. This CDR3 region has 14 residues. Germline V gene data show CDR1 as ENHRY and CDR2 as SYGVKD. CDR3 sequence reads: CAINGDGFTDTQYF. CDR3 bases: TGTGCCATCAACGGGGACGGATTCACAGATACGCAGTATTTT.

This clonotype has more than one count but fewer than ten. This chain joins TRBV7-8 and TRBJ1-2, with no clear D. V lost 5 bases, J lost 5 bases, and 18 bases lay in between. Germline V gene lookup returns CDR1 SGHVS and CDR2 FQNEAQ. The CDR3 is 15 amino acids. The CDR3, as DNA: TGTGCCAGCAGCGTTGGAGCGGGGAGCGGGTATGGCTACACCTTC. Encoded protein: CASSVGAGSGYGYTF.